A single T cell receptor (beta chain) is shown here with its context. Its target antigen remains unknown. Base qualities are not provided; no much larger clone lies one nucleotide away. Reading from cysteine to phenylalanine, the CDR3 counts 16 amino acids. The read is trimmed to its CDR3 DNA, 48 bases read in frame from base 1. V is trimmed back by 3 bases and J by 0 bases, and the junction contains 3 bases that no gene match accounts for. Reading the germline V gene (reference sequence) gives CDR1 MNHEY and CDR2 SMNVEV. Genomic DNA was extracted from sorted cells for sequencing of the TCRbeta CDR3 region. The immunoSEQ Assay was used to sequence the TCRbeta CDR3 regions. Not all clones reach the TCRdb copy of this immuneACCESS table, which keeps in-frame sequences only. Checked studies attribute under half of the gap to unresolved V genes and leave the rest unexplained. The sample has almost 20,000 clones on record, about four fifths of them singletons. Together, the top ten hold around 21% of the sample.

Patients with a history of autoimmune disease or receiving systemic immunosuppression were excluded from the trial. In every dose cohort, peripheral blood was drawn for TCR sequencing at baseline, cycle 4 day 1, and cycle 7 day 1. The samples were drawn from a first-in-human, open-label, multicenter phase I dose-escalation trial of ivuxolimab. Adults with locally advanced or metastatic melanoma, renal cell carcinoma, hepatocellular carcinoma or head and neck squamous cell carcinoma were enrolled in the trial. CD4+ and CD8+ T cells were sorted separately from peripheral blood before TCR sequencing. The sample is drawn from a study of OX40 agonist ivuxolimab in advanced cancers. At the level of the whole study: Ivuxolimab was a fully human IgG2 agonistic monoclonal antibody targeting the costimulatory receptor OX40 (CD134). Intravenous ivuxolimab was administered to patients every 2 weeks at six dose levels: 0.01, 0.1, 0.3, 1.5, 3 and 10 mg/kg. Of the roughly 51 patients in dose escalation, about 19 had hepatocellular carcinoma, about 15 had melanoma, 9 had renal cell carcinoma and 9 had head and neck cancer. In the dose-escalation cohort, 70% to 85% of patients were male, and the mean age was around 65 years with a range of roughly 20 to 79. Patients were allowed to have had prior anti-PD-1, anti-PD-L1 or anti-CTLA-4 therapy, and 40% of the dose-escalation patients had previously received checkpoint inhibitors. Partial responses were achieved by three dose-escalation patients, of whom one had hepatocellular carcinoma and two had cutaneous melanoma. The point of sequencing TCRbeta in the periphery was to test whether ivuxolimab changed TCR sequence diversity and drove clonal T-cell expansion. The paper reports the monotherapy dose-escalation portion (N = 52 patients) of the phase I ivuxolimab trial.

The paper as a whole reports these results and caveats: In the 0.1-3.0 mg/kg groups, partial responders had among the lowest normalized peripheral clonal expansion, particularly in CD8+ T cells. Antigen specificity was not determined for the clonally expanded peripheral T cells. After ivuxolimab, CD8+ T cells had more expanded clones than CD4+ T cells on average. Clonal expansion of both CD4+ and CD8+ blood T cells was observed from baseline to week 6 at doses 0.1 to 3.0 mg/kg. Low levels of normalized T-cell clonal expansion were also seen in some patients who did not respond.

The rearrangement combines TRBV27 with TRBJ2-2; the junction holds 8 bases that match TRBD1. The receptor comes from an adult with an advanced solid tumor such as melanoma, head and neck, liver or kidney cancer. The sequenced sample was CD4+ or CD8+ T cells sorted from blood, obtained in a trial of the OX40 agonist ivuxolimab. The CDR3 region has the sequence CASSFPGQANTGELFF. The bases are TGTGCCAGCAGTTTCCCGGGACAGGCGAACACCGGGGAGCTGTTTTTT.